This TCR beta chain was captured in a study of T-cell memory formation after mild COVID-19. The 5'RACE method, run with constant-segment primers, produced TCR alpha and TCR beta cDNA libraries (carrying sample barcodes and UMIs). TCRdb recomputed calls from the 5' RACE reads with MiXCR, one row per CDR3 protein. This table holds 450,000 to 650,000 distinct CDR3 sequences, about 20% found once. V dropped 3 bases and J dropped 5 bases, with 10 bases sitting between them. This CDR3 has 13 amino acids. CDR1 is LGHDT, CDR2 YNNKEL, per germline (reference sequence). This clonotype was counted only a few times.

J is TRBJ2-5 and V is TRBV3-1, with D maybe TRBD2 (6 bases). The sequenced sample consisted of PBMCs or a T cell subset sorted from them (not recorded which). This TCR was recovered from an adult woman who had mild COVID-19 (a few samples of this study predate the infection). Cell type and time point are not known. Here the CDR3 DNA reads TGTGCCAGCAGCCACGGGGGTATGGAGACCCAGTACTTC. It is translated as CASSHGGMETQYF.